A selection of T cell receptor beta chains follows, all from one sample in a study of T-cell memory formation after mild COVID-19. TCRdb independently ran MiXCR on the 5' RACE reads; one entry per CDR3 protein. The sample shows hundreds of thousands of distinct CDR3 sequences, approximately 15% of them seen only once. The sample taken for sequencing was PBMCs or a T cell subset sorted from them (not recorded which). The receptors shown here come from a man in his late teens or twenties who had mild COVID-19 (a few samples of this study predate the infection). Cell type and time point are not known. CDR3s include the opening cysteine and the closing phenylalanine or tryptophan. A D gene is named only where the DNA matches it firmly. Some rows mark clone size as missing; the rest say once, few, many or name a class of expanded clone.

D,size,V,J,CDR3,DNA
TRBD1,many,TRBV7-2,TRBJ1-2,CASKTGDANYGYTF,TGTGCCAGCAAAACAGGGGACGCTAACTATGGCTACACCTTC
TRBD1,few,TRBV4-2,TRBJ2-1,CASSHPSGQGGQFF,TGTGCCAGCAGCCACCCCTCTGGACAGGGTGGGCAGTTCTTC
.,few,TRBV11-1,TRBJ2-3,CASSLVGTGATQYF,TGTGCCAGCAGCTTGGTTGGTACGGGAGCTACGCAGTATTTT
.,.,TRBV4-2,TRBJ1-1,CASSQGRDPGAEAFF,TGTGCCAGCAGCCAAGGCCGGGACCCGGGGGCCGAAGCTTTCTTT
TRBD1,few,TRBV12-3/TRBV12-4,TRBJ1-2,CASGRDWPVRGKDYGYTF,TGTGCCAGCGGTCGGGATTGGCCAGTCAGGGGGAAGGACTATGGCTACACCTTC
.,.,TRBV5-4,TRBJ1-4,CASSFQAGEREKLFF,TGTGCCAGCAGCTTTCAGGCGGGGGAACGTGAAAAACTGTTTTTT
.,.,TRBV29-1,TRBJ1-5,CSVAPPGQPQHF,TGCAGCGTTGCCCCTCCTGGGCAGCCCCAGCATTTT
.,few,TRBV12-3/TRBV12-4,TRBJ2-5,CASSLQGGQETQYF,TGTGCCAGCAGTTTACAGGGAGGCCAAGAGACCCAGTACTTC
.,once,TRBV6-2/TRBV6-3,TRBJ2-6,CASSYLEIGTRGYYSGANVLTF,TGTGCCAGCAGTTACTTGGAGATAGGAACCAGGGGATACTACTCTGGGGCCAACGTCCTGACTTTC
.,many,TRBV5-1,TRBJ1-1,CASSLGSQMNTEAFF,TGCGCCAGCAGCTTGGGCAGTCAAATGAACACTGAAGCTTTCTTT
.,.,TRBV7-2,TRBJ1-6,CASSLGPGQGSPLHF,TGTGCCAGCAGCCTAGGACCAGGGCAGGGATCACCCCTCCACTTT
.,.,TRBV7-3,TRBJ2-2,CASSPTWNTGELFF,TGTGCCAGCAGCCCCACTTGGAACACCGGGGAGCTGTTTTTT
.,.,TRBV5-1,TRBJ1-6,CASSTSLGSGSYNSPLHF,TGCGCCAGCAGCACCTCGTTGGGCAGCGGCTCCTATAATTCACCCCTCCACTTT
.,.,TRBV4-1,TRBJ1-6,CASSLGWGSGDSPLHF,TGCGCCAGCAGCCTAGGCTGGGGTTCAGGGGATTCACCCCTCCACTTT
.,.,TRBV6-5,TRBJ1-2,CASSYSGSAGYTF,TGTGCCAGCAGTTACTCAGGCTCCGCTGGCTACACCTTC
.,.,TRBV7-2,TRBJ2-1,CASSLDHWYEQFF,TGTGCCAGCAGCTTAGACCACTGGTACGAGCAGTTCTTC
.,.,TRBV18,TRBJ2-3,CASSPPGGRTDTQYF,TGTGCCAGCTCACCACCCGGGGGCCGCACAGATACGCAGTATTTT
.,few,TRBV5-6,TRBJ1-2,CASSTRNLDGYTF,TGTGCCAGCAGCACTCGGAACCTAGATGGCTACACCTTC
.,few,TRBV6-5,TRBJ1-6,CASTLRPNNSPLHF,TGTGCCAGCACCCTGCGGCCTAATAATTCACCCCTCCACTTT
TRBD1,.,TRBV4-3,TRBJ1-1,CASSQGASQGFTEAFF,TGCGCCAGCAGCCAAGGGGCCTCACAGGGGTTCACTGAAGCTTTCTTT
.,few,TRBV11-2,TRBJ1-5,CASSSSGNQPQHF,TGTGCCAGCAGCTCCTCAGGGAATCAGCCCCAGCATTTT
.,.,TRBV7-9,TRBJ2-7,CASSLVGVDEQYF,TGTGCCAGCAGCTTGGTGGGGGTGGACGAGCAGTACTTC